The sequence of this T cell receptor beta chain was determined in a study of blood T cell repertoires in COVID-19 (dated by TCRdb to the early 2020s). Describing the broader study: The collaborator samples originated in the United States, Italy and Spain and spanned the acute and convalescent phases of COVID-19. The material from the prospective study consisted of cDNA or gDNA derived from T cells, B-cell-depleted T cells, or PBMCs. Subjects who had been exposed to COVID-19, were actively infected with it, or had recovered from it provided the deeply sampled blood TCRbeta repertoires that made up the dataset. The repertoires were made available in a free public database intended to serve as a resource for research on the immune response to SARS-CoV-2. The samples were drawn from the first 160 participants of the ongoing ImmuneRACE study and from 1,200 or so subjects provided by 6 global collaborators. A de-identified subject ID, COVID-19 status, age in years and sex were almost always included in the sample metadata. Where available, HLA class I and class II types were taken from metadata supplied by the sample provider and were not determined by assay-based typing. Results the study describes overall, beyond this receptor: The amount of clinical and demographic metadata varied by source and participant and was provided uncurated.

The collaborating institutions used their own protocols to collect whole blood in K2EDTA tubes. For TCRbeta analysis, collaborators shipped samples in one of three forms: frozen whole blood, isolated PBMCs, or DNA extracted from either of those sample types. In the case of this clone: Its cognate antigen has yet to be identified. The input lacks base qualities; no much larger clone sits a single base away.

The CDR3 measures 13 amino acids from cysteine to phenylalanine. Only the CDR3 DNA is retained, 39 bases long and in frame from the first base. The junction carries 7 bases between V and J, which are trimmed by 3 bases and 5 bases respectively. The germline V gene (reference sequence) gives CDR1 as LGHDT and CDR2 as YNNKEL. TCRbeta CDR3 regions were amplified from genomic DNA using the immunoSEQ Assay, a bias-controlled multiplex PCR. In the authors' own workflow: Nucleated cell counts per sample were estimated from amplification of reference gene primers within the assay. To quantify the absolute abundance of each unique TCRbeta CDR3 rearrangement, sequence reads were collapsed and filtered. Productive Simpson clonality was computed per sample as the square root of Simpson's diversity index over productive rearrangements. TCRdb stores this immuneACCESS table with in-frame sequences only. Part of the clones is absent; in the studies checked, under half of the shortfall reflects unresolved V genes, and no reason is known for the rest. For V, J and clone size, that table is used; D and trimming come from the DNA. The sample includes 150,000 to 190,000 clones, with 76% observed a single time. Less than 4.5% of the sample goes to the ten largest clones.

This clonotype was obtained from a woman of 80 years or more with acute or convalescent COVID-19. Sequencing was performed on peripheral blood. The rearrangement combines TRBV3-1 (or the pseudogene TRBV3-2) with TRBJ2-2; TRBD1 is perhaps the D gene, given 5 matching bases. The DNA reads as follows: TGTGCCAGCAGCCACACAGGTACCGGGGAGCTGTTTTTT. The translation is CASSHTGTGELFF.